Given below is one T cell receptor beta chain in context. Its antigen is currently unknown. The data are from a study of cytomegalovirus exposure and HLA in healthy donors. General study results and limits: Altogether, more than 150 TCR beta chains were recorded as cytomegalovirus-associated.

CDR3 length equals 15 residues. Germline V CDR1 and CDR2: SGHAT, FQNNGV. V lost 5 bases and J 0 bases, leaving 11 bases between the germline ends. 13 Jbeta primers and 60 Vbeta primers were used for the PCR. Some clones are missing from TCRdb's copy, which holds only in-frame ones; the method was immunoSEQ multiplex PCR. The sample records about 190,000 clones, about 88% being singletons. This receptor was taken from a woman aged 25 to 39 in good health and CMV-seronegative. Sequenced sample: PBMCs. The rearrangement joins TRBV11-2 to TRBJ1-3; D not certain. DNA of the CDR3: TGTGCCAGCAGCCCCGAGCGGTTCTCTGGAAACACCATATATTTT. Its protein product is CASSPERFSGNTIYF. The full variable domain, with the rest looked up from reference TRBV11-2 and TRBJ1-3, is EAGVAQSPRYKIIEKRQSVAFWCNPISGHATLYWYQQILGQGPKLLIQFQNNGVVDDSQLPKDRFSAERLKGVDSTLKIQPAKLEDSAVYLCASSPERFSGNTIYFGEGSWLTVV.